A selection of T cell receptor beta chains follows, all from one sample in a study of a mutant IDH1 vaccine in newly diagnosed glioma. The antigens these receptors bind are not known. Clones were read by immunoSEQ multiplex PCR, and TCRdb kept only the in-frame ones, dropping some. Here the sample spans about 66,000 clones, approximately 84% being singletons. The sequencing here drew on PBMCs, taken from a glioma patient whose treatment included an IDH1 peptide vaccine. Every receptor here comes from a woman aged 45 to 65 with glioma. The CDR3 runs from the conserved cysteine through the conserved F or W. The order of the fields is J gene, V gene, D gene, clone size, CDR3 DNA, CDR3 protein. A D gene is named only where the DNA matches it firmly. Size values are once, few and many counts, or a class for expanded clones, and some rows have none.

TRBJ1-5 | TRBV9 | . | few | TGTGCCAGCAGCGTAGAGGGGGGTGGCAGCAATCAGCCCCAGCATTTT | CASSVEGGGSNQPQHF
TRBJ2-7 | TRBV2 | . | . | TGTGCCAGCGGGCAGGCTACCTACGAGCAGTACTTC | CASGQATYEQYF
TRBJ2-5 | TRBV19 | . | . | TGTGCCAGTAGTATGAGGGGACTTCGGATGGAGGAGACCCAGTACTTC | CASSMRGLRMEETQYF
TRBJ1-2 | TRBV19 | . | . | TGTGCCAGTAGTATTGATCCAGGAACTCGTGGCTACACCTTC | CASSIDPGTRGYTF
TRBJ1-5 | TRBV19 | TRBD1 | . | TGTGCCAGTAGTATCACTTACAGGGGAGGGGGTCAGCCCCAGCATTTT | CASSITYRGGGQPQHF
TRBJ1-2 | TRBV5-4 | TRBD1 | . | TGTGCCAGCAGCTGGGGGACAGGCCTAAACTATGGCTACACCTTC | CASSWGTGLNYGYTF
TRBJ1-1 | TRBV28 | TRBD1 | . | TGTGCCAGCCGTAAAACAGGGGGCTTGTTTCGGGAGAACACTGAAGCTTTCTTT | CASRKTGGLFRENTEAFF
TRBJ2-7 | TRBV14 | . | . | TGTGCCAGCAGCCCAGGGCTCTTCTACGAGCAGTACTTC | CASSPGLFYEQYF
TRBJ1-6 | TRBV28 | . | . | TGTGCCAGCAGTCTTTTGGGGACACCCCTCCACTTT | CASSLLGTPLHF
TRBJ1-6 | TRBV5-6 | . | . | TGTGCCAGCAGCCCTACGCCGGGTAGGAATAATTCACCCCTCCACTTT | CASSPTPGRNNSPLHF
TRBJ2-4 | TRBV13 | TRBD1 | . | TGTGCCAGCAGCTTAGGAGGGACAGGGGAAAACATTCAGTACTTC | CASSLGGTGENIQYF
TRBJ2-7 | TRBV4-3 | . | . | TGCGCCAGCAGCCAAGGACTTGCGGTGCCTGAGCAGTACTTC | CASSQGLAVPEQYF
TRBJ2-3 | TRBV5-1 | TRBD1 | few | TGCGCCAGCAGCCTCAGGGGGTTCATAGATACGCAGTATTTT | CASSLRGFIDTQYF
TRBJ2-7 | TRBV5-1 | . | . | TGCGCCAGCAGCTTGGGAAGGGACGAGCAGTACTTC | CASSLGRDEQYF
TRBJ2-2 | TRBV2 | . | few | TGTGCCAGCAGTGAAGTTGGGCAGCCCGGGGAGCTGTTTTTT | CASSEVGQPGELFF
TRBJ1-1 | TRBV2 | . | . | TGTGCCAGCACGGGGGGGGAGAACACTGAAGCTTTCTTT | CASTGGENTEAFF
TRBJ2-7 | TRBV11-1 | . | . | TGTGCCAGCAGCCTAACCGACGGGACCTACGAGCAGTACTTC | CASSLTDGTYEQYF
TRBJ2-7 | TRBV5-8 | . | . | TGTGCCAGCAGCCTACGGACTAACTCCTACGAGCAGTACTTC | CASSLRTNSYEQYF
TRBJ1-2 | TRBV19 | . | . | TGTGCCAGCCGGGGGACCGCTAACTATGGCTACACCTTC | CASRGTANYGYTF
TRBJ1-5 | TRBV27 | . | . | TGTGCCAGCAGTTTTGGGGGCAATCAGCCCCAGCATTTT | CASSFGGNQPQHF
TRBJ2-1 | TRBV2 | . | . | TGTGCCAGCAGTGCCATCAGGGGCTCCCTAAGCAATGAGCAGTTCTTC | CASSAIRGSLSNEQFF
TRBJ2-7 | TRBV7-3 | TRBD1 | . | TGTGCCAGCAGCCAGGGGGACGAGCAGTACTTC | CASSQGDEQYF
TRBJ1-2 | TRBV29-1 | TRBD1 | few | TGCAGCGTCCAACAGGGGGCGGGCTATGGCTACACCTTC | CSVQQGAGYGYTF
TRBJ2-1 | TRBV10-3 | . | . | TGTGCCATCAGCCCTGTCAAAGGCCCGGGGACCAATGAGCAGTTCTTC | CAISPVKGPGTNEQFF
TRBJ1-2 | TRBV19 | . | . | TGTGCCAGTAGTACGCAGGGTGGCGTCTATGGCTACACCTTC | CASSTQGGVYGYTF
TRBJ1-2 | TRBV6-1 | . | . | TGTGCCAGCTTCCCTGAGGTGTTTTGGTATGGCTACACCTTC | CASFPEVFWYGYTF
TRBJ2-1 | TRBV12-5 | TRBD2 | . | TGTGCTAGTGGTTTGGACGAAGGACTAGGCCCCTACAATGAGCAGTTCTTC | CASGLDEGLGPYNEQFF
TRBJ2-6 | TRBV28 | TRBD2 | . | TGTGCCAGCAGGGGCGGGGGGCTTGTCTCTGGGGCCAACGTCCTGACTTTC | CASRGGGLVSGANVLTF
TRBJ2-3 | TRBV9 | TRBD2 | once | TGTGCCAGCAGCGTAGCTACCCGGGGGGCAGATACGCAGTATTTT | CASSVATRGADTQYF
TRBJ2-3 | TRBV7-2 | TRBD2 | once | TGTGCCAGCAGCTTAGCGTTAGCGGGGGGGCCCGCAGATACGCAGTATTTT | CASSLALAGGPADTQYF
TRBJ1-6 | TRBV19 | . | . | TGTGCCAGCGGGTCCACCTATAATTCACCCCTCCACTTT | CASGSTYNSPLHF
TRBJ1-2 | TRBV29-1 | . | . | TGCAGCGCCCCGGGACTAGGTGGCTACACCTTC | CSAPGLGGYTF
TRBJ1-1 | TRBV27 | . | . | TGTGCCAGCAGTGTCCTAGGGGAAGCTTTCTTT | CASSVLGEAFF
TRBJ1-3 | TRBV7-2 | . | . | TGTGCCAGCAGCTTAGGGAGCAGGGAGATTCTCGGAAACACCATATATTTT | CASSLGSREILGNTIYF
TRBJ2-3 | TRBV27 | . | . | TGTGCCAGCAGTTTAGGGGCGGGCGGCACGCAGTATTTT | CASSLGAGGTQYF
TRBJ2-1 | TRBV7-2 | . | . | TGTGCCAGCAGTTTTAACCGGGACAATGAGCAGTTCTTC | CASSFNRDNEQFF
TRBJ1-2 | TRBV5-4 | TRBD1 | . | TGTGCCAGCAACTCCGGGACAGGGAGCGGCTACACCTTC | CASNSGTGSGYTF
TRBJ1-4 | TRBV29-1 | . | . | TGCAGCGTTGAAGAGAATGAAAAACTGTTTTTT | CSVEENEKLFF
TRBJ2-2 | TRBV5-1 | . | . | TGCGCCAGCAGCTTGGATGAACGGTACACCGGGGAGCTGTTTTTT | CASSLDERYTGELFF
TRBJ2-1 | TRBV5-6 | TRBD1 | . | TGTGCCAGCAGCTTGGACCGGACAGGTTTTAATGAGCAGTTCTTC | CASSLDRTGFNEQFF
TRBJ2-1 | TRBV5-1 | TRBD2 | . | TGCGCCAGCAGCCCCGGCGGGGGGGGCTCCTACAATGAGCAGTTCTTC | CASSPGGGGSYNEQFF
TRBJ2-5 | TRBV7-8 | . | . | TGTGCCAGCAGCTTCCGGCCGGGTAGGATCGAGACCCAGTACTTC | CASSFRPGRIETQYF
TRBJ1-2 | TRBV11-3 | . | . | TGTGCCACAGAGGGAGCTTCTAACTATGGCTACACCTTC | CATEGASNYGYTF
TRBJ1-1 | TRBV18 | . | . | TGTGCCAGCTCACCAGGACCGGGGGGCACTGAAGCTTTCTTT | CASSPGPGGTEAFF
TRBJ2-7 | TRBV2 | . | . | TGTGCCACCGGGTTGAATAACGAGCAGTACTTC | CATGLNNEQYF
TRBJ1-6 | TRBV30 | . | few | TGTGCCTGGAGTGGACCGTCGCTCCTCCACTTT | CAWSGPSLLHF
TRBJ2-1 | TRBV19 | . | . | TGTGCCAGTAGTACGGGACTCTTTGAGCAGTTCTTC | CASSTGLFEQFF
TRBJ2-2 | TRBV5-4 | . | . | TGTGCCAGCAGCGGGGGGGGCCTGCAAGCCGGGGAGCTGTTTTTT | CASSGGGLQAGELFF
TRBJ2-7 | TRBV9 | . | . | TGTGCCAGCAGCCCTGGAGGTTCACCCTCCTACGAGCAGTACTTC | CASSPGGSPSYEQYF